This is a list of T cell receptor beta chains from one sample in a study of blood T cell repertoires in COVID-19. Produced via immunoSEQ multiplex PCR; TCRdb's table is partial and in-frame only. This repertoire shows approximately 300,000 clones, roughly 91% found once; its top ten account for about a tenth. The sample comprised PBMCs or T cells enriched from blood (not recorded which). The receptors were sampled from a woman aged 25-40 years who had recovered from COVID-19. The CDR3 runs from the conserved cysteine through the conserved F or W.

>TRBJ2-3|TRBV7-3
CASSLQGDTQYF
>TRBJ2-5|TRBV5-4
CASSSSRVQETQYF
>TRBJ2-5|TRBV5-1
CASSSWTGPGETQYF
>TRBJ2-7|TRBV4-1
CASSQDLVLAGDWTSYEQYF
>TRBJ1-5|TRBV28
CASSFSGGWGQPQHF
>TRBJ2-7|TRBV10-2
CASSGSGSGYEQYF
>TRBJ1-5|TRBV7-2
CASSLWAGGNQPQHF
>TRBJ2-1|TRBV9
CASSVESEDPYNEQFF
>TRBJ2-5|TRBV7-9
CASSLAGATQETQYF
>TRBJ2-7|TRBV4-1
CASSQDLAGGTYEQYF
>TRBJ2-1|TRBV9
CASSVGTGEQFF
>TRBJ1-1|TRBV7-9
CASSLYFSAGMNTEAFF
>TRBJ1-2|TRBV5-1
CASSLDRPNYGYTF
>TRBJ2-5|TRBV2
CASSAWTNLQETQYF
>TRBJ2-7|TRBV7-2
CASSLAQNNYEQYF
>TRBJ2-5|TRBV7-9
CASSPKREGPGTQYF
>TRBJ2-3|TRBV19
CASSISDRVGDTQYF
>TRBJ2-1|TRBV7-2
CASSLTSGAYNEQFF
>TRBJ2-7|TRBV18
CASSSAGTSGYYEQYF
>TRBJ1-1|TRBV7-8
CASSLRSNTEAFF
>TRBJ2-1|TRBV2
CASLLAGGPLTLYNEQFF
>TRBJ1-4|TRBV7-2
CASSEQPTNEKLFF
>TRBJ2-3|TRBV7-2
CASWIIGDRGRDTQYF
>TRBJ1-3|TRBV6-5
CASRSGDSGNTIYF
>TRBJ2-5|TRBV3-1/TRBV3-2
CASSQDRGLAGTQETQYF
>TRBJ2-2|TRBV4-1
CASSQEMTWVGNTGELFF
>TRBJ2-7|TRBV19
CATKPGTGAYEQYF
>TRBJ2-4|TRBV9
CASSVGQGRDKNIQYF
>TRBJ1-2|TRBV24-1
CAVGTDYGYTF
>TRBJ2-2|TRBV27
CASSLRPGLFNTGELFF
>TRBJ2-7|TRBV27
CASSLLGGYEQYF
>TRBJ1-1|TRBV28
CASSQTWGLRGEAFF
>TRBJ1-2|TRBV7-9
CASSNPGYYAGYTF
>TRBJ1-1|TRBV28
CASSLGGNRETEAFF
>TRBJ1-5|TRBV6-5
CASKSGSNLHQPQHF
>TRBJ2-2|TRBV28
CASSPASLGTGELFF
>TRBJ1-4|TRBV5-1
CASSLGGATNEKLFF
>TRBJ2-2|TRBV19
CASSRDRGGELFF
>TRBJ2-2|TRBV9
CASSVEASGYTGELFF
>TRBJ2-2|TRBV18
CASSPYTGELFF
>TRBJ2-5|TRBV7-9
CASSFSPRDRGETQYF
>TRBJ2-5|TRBV28
CASRTRTSGIKRETQYF
>TRBJ1-3|TRBV7-8
CASSLEEDNSGNTIYF
>TRBJ2-7|TRBV11-2
CASSSGWDSHSYEQYF
>TRBJ1-1|TRBV7-3
CASSTRAQKRAEAFF
>TRBJ1-6|TRBV5-1
CASSLVSGGPWRTPLHF
>TRBJ1-2|TRBV7-2
CASSLQPTANYGYTF
>TRBJ2-7|TRBV29-1
CSVVLAGVPEQYF
>TRBJ2-7|TRBV27
CASSLGGPGGPYEQYF
>TRBJ1-5|TRBV7-9
CASSRQGGSNQPQHF
>TRBJ2-1|TRBV10-3
CAISTGGLSNSYNEQFF
>TRBJ2-3|TRBV6-2/TRBV6-3
CASSQWTSGRWADTQYF
>TRBJ1-5|TRBV3-1/TRBV3-2
CASSQGGLNQPQHF